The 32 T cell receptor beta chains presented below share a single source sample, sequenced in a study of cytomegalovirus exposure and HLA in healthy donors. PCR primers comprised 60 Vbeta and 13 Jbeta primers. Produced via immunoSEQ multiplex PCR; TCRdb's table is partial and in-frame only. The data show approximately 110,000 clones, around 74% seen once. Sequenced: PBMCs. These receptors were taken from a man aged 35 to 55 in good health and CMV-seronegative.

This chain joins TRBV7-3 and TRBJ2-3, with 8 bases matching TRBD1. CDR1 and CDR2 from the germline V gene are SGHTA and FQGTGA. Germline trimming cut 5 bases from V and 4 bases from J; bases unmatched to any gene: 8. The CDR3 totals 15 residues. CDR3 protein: CASSPTGVPPDTQYF. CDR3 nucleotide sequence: TGTGCCAGCAGCCCGACAGGGGTCCCCCCAGATACGCAGTATTTT.

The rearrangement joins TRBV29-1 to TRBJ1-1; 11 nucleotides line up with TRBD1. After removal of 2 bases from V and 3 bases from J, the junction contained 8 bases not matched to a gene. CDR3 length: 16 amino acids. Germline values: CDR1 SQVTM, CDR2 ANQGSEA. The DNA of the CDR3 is TGCAGCGTTGAAAGGACAGGGGGCTTTTTGGACACTGAAGCTTTCTTT. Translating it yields CSVERTGGFLDTEAFF.

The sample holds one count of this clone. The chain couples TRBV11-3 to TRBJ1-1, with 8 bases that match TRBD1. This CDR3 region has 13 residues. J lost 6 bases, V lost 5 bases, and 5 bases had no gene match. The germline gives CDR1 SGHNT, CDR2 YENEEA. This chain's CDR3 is CASSPRTGPEAFF. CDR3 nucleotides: TGTGCCAGCAGCCCCCGGACAGGGCCTGAAGCTTTCTTT.

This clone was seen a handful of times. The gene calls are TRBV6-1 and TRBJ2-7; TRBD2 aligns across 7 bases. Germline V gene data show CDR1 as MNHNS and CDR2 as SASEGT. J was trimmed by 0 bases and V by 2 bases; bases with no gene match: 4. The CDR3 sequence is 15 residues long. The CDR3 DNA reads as TGTGCCAGCAGTGAACTAGGGACTAACTCCTACGAGCAGTACTTC. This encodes CASSELGTNSYEQYF.

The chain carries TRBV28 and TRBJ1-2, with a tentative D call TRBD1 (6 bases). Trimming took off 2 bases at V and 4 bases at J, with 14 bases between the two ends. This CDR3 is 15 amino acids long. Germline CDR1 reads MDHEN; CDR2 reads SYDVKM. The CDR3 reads CASSLAAGVSYGYTF. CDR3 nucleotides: TGTGCCAGCAGTTTAGCCGCAGGGGTTAGCTATGGCTACACCTTC.

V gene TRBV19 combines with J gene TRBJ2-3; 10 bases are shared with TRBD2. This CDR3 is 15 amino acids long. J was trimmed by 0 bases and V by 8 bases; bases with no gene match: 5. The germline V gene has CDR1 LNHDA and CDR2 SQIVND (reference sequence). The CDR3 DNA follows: TGTGCCAGTTCTAGCGGGGGTCCTAGCACAGATACGCAGTATTTT. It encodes CASSSGGPSTDTQYF.

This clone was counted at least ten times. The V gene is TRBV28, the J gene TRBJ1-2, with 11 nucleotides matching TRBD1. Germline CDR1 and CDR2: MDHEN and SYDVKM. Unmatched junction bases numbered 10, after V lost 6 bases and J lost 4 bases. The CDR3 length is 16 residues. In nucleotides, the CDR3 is TGTGCCAGCAGCTCGACCCGGACAGGGGGCACCTATGGCTACACCTTC. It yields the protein CASSSTRTGGTYGYTF.

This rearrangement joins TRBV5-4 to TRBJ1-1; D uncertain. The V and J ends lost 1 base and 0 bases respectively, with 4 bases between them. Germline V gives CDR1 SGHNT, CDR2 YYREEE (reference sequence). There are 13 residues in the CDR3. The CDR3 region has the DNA TGTGCCAGCAGCTTGTCCGTGAACACTGAAGCTTTCTTT. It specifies CASSLSVNTEAFF.

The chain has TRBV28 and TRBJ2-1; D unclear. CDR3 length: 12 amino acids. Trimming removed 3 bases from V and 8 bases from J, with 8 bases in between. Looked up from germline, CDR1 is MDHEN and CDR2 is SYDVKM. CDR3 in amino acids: CASSFTRYEQFF. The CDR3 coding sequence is TGTGCCAGCAGTTTTACCCGGTATGAGCAGTTCTTC. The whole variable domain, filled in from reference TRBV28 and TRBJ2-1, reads DVKVTQSSRYLVKRTGEKVFLECVQDMDHENMFWYRQDPGLGLRLIYFSYDVKMKEKGDIPEGYSVSREKKERFSLILESASTNQTSMYLCASSFTRYEQFFGPGTRLTVL.

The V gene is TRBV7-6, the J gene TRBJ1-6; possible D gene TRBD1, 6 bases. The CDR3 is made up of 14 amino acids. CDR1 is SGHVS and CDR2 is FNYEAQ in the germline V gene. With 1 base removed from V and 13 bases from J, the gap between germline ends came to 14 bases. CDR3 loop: CASSLEGDSGPLHF. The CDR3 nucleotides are TGTGCCAGCAGCTTAGAGGGGGATTCGGGTCCCCTCCACTTT.

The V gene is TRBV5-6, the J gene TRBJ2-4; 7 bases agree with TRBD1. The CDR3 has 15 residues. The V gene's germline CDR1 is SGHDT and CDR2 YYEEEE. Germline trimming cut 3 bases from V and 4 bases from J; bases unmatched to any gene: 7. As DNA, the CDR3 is TGTGCCAGCAGCTGGGGGACAGAGATTAAAAACATTCAGTACTTC. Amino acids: CASSWGTEIKNIQYF.

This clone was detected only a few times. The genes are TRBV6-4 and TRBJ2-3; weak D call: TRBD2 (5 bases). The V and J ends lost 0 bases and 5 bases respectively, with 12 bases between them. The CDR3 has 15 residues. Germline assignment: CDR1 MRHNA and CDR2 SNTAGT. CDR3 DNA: TGTGCCAGCAGTGACTCCGGGCTAGCCGGAGATACGCAGTATTTT. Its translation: CASSDSGLAGDTQYF.

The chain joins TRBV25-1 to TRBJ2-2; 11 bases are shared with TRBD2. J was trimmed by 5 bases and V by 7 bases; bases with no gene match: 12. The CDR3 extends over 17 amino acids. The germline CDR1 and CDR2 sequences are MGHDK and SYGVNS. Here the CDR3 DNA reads TGTGCCAGCACTGGGCAACCTAGCGGGAGGCATACCGGGGAGCTGTTTTTT. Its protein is CASTGQPSGRHTGELFF.

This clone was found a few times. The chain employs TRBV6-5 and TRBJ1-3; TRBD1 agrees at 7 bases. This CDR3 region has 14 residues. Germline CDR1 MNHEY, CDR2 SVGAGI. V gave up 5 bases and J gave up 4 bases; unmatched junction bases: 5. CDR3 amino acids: CASSQGVRGNTIYF. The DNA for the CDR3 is TGTGCCAGCAGTCAGGGGGTGCGAGGAAACACCATATATTTT.

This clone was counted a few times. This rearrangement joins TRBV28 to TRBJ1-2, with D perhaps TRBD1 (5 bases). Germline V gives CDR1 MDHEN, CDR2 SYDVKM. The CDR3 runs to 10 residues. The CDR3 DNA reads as TGTGCGACAGTGTTAAATGGCTACACCTTC. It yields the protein CATVLNGYTF.

This CDR3 is CASSSDRASYNEQFF. The CDR3 nucleotides are TGTGCCAGCAGCTCGGACAGGGCGTCCTACAATGAGCAGTTCTTC. This chain uses TRBV7-2 with TRBJ2-1, with 8 bases aligning to TRBD1. Germline V gene sequence: CDR1 SGHTA, CDR2 FQGNSA. Trimming took 4 bases from V and 1 from J; bases not matched to a gene: 3. This CDR3 comprises 15 residues.

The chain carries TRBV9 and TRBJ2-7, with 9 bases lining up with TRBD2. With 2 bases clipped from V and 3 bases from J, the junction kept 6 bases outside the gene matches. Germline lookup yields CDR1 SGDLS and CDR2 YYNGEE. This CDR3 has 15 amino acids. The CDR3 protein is CASSVAGGALYEQYF. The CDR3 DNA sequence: TGTGCCAGCAGCGTCGCGGGGGGGGCCCTCTACGAGCAGTACTTC.

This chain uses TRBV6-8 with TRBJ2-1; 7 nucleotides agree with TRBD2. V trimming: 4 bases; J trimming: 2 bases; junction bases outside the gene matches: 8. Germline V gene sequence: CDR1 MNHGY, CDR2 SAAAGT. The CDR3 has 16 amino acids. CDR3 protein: CASSLRLAEAYNEQFF. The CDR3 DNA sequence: TGTGCCAGCAGTTTAAGGCTAGCGGAGGCCTACAATGAGCAGTTCTTC.

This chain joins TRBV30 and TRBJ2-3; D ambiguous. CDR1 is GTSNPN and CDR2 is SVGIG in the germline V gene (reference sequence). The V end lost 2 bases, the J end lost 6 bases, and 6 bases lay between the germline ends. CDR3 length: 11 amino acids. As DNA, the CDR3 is TGTGCCTGGAGTATCGGGGATACGCAGTATTTT. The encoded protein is CAWSIGDTQYF.

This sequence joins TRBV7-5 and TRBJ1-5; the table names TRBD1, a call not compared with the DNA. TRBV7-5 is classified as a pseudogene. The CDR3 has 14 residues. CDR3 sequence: CVRSSYRGNQPQHF. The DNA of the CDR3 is TGTGTCAGAAGCTCTTACAGGGGGAATCAGCCCCAGCATTTT.

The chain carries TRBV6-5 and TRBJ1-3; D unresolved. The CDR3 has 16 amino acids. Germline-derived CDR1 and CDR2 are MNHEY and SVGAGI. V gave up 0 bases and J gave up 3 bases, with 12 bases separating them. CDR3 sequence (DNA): TGTGCCAGCAGTTACTCATCGGGGTACGGTGGAAACACCATATATTTT. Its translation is CASSYSSGYGGNTIYF.

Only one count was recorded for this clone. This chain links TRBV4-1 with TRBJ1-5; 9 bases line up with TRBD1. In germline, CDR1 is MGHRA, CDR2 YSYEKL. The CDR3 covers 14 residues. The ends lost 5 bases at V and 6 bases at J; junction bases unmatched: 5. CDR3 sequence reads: CASSAGTGSQPQHF. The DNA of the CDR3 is TGCGCCAGCAGCGCCGGGACAGGGTCTCAGCCCCAGCATTTT.

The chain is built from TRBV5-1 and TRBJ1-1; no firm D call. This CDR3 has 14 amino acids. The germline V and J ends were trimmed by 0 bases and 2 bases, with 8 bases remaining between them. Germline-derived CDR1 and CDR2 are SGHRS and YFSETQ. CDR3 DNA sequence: TGCGCCAGCAGCTTGGCGGGGTTTAACACTGAAGCTTTCTTT. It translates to CASSLAGFNTEAFF.

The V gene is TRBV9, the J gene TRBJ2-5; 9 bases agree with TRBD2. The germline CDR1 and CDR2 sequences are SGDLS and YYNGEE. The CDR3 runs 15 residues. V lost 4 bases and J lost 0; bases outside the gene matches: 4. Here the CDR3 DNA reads TGTGCCAGCAGCCTCGGACTAGCGTACCAAGAGACCCAGTACTTC. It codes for CASSLGLAYQETQYF.

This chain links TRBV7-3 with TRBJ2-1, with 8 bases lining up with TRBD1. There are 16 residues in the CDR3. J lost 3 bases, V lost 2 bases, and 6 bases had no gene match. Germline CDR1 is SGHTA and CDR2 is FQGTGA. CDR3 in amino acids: CASSLATGAGYNEQFF. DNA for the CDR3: TGTGCCAGCAGCTTAGCGACAGGGGCGGGCTACAATGAGCAGTTCTTC.

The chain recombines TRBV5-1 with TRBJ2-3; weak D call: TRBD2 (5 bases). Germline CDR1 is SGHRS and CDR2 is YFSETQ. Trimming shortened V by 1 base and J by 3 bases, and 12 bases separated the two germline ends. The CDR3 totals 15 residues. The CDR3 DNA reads TGCGCCAGCAGCTTGCCGGGAAGCAGGACAGATACGCAGTATTTT. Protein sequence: CASSLPGSRTDTQYF.

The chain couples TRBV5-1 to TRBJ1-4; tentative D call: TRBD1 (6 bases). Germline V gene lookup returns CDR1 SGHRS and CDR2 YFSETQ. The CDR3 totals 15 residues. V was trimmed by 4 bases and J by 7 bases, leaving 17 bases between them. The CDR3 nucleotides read TGCGCCAGCAGCCTTATACAGGGCCGGGGTGAAAAACTGTTTTTT. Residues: CASSLIQGRGEKLFF.

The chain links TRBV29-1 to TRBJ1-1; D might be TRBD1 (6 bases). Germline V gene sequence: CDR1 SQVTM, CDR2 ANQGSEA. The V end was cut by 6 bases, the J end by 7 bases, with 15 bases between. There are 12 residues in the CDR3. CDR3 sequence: CSVGGGGGEAFF. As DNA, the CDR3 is TGCAGCGTAGGTGGGGGGGGCGGTGAAGCTTTCTTT.

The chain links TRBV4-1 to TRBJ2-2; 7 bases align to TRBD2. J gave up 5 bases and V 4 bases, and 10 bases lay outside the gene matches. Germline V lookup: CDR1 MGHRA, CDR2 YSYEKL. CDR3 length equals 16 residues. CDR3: CASSRGLPTGTGELFF. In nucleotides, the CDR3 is TGCGCCAGCAGCCGGGGACTACCTACGGGGACCGGGGAGCTGTTTTTT.

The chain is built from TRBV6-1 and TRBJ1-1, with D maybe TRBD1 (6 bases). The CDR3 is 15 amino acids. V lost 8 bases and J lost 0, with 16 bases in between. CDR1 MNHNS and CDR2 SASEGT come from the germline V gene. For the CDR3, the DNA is TGTGCCAGCCAGGGGCCGTTGGGGATGAACACTGAAGCTTTCTTT. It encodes CASQGPLGMNTEAFF.

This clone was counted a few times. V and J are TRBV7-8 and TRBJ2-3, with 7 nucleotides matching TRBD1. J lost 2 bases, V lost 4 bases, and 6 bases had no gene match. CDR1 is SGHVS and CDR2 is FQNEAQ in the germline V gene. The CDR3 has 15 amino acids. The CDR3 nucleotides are TGTGCCAGCAGCTCGGGACAGATATTCACAGATACGCAGTATTTT. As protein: CASSSGQIFTDTQYF.

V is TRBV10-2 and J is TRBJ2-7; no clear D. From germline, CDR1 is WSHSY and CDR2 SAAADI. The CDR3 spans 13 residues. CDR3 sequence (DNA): TGCGCATCCACTCGGGTAGAGGTGGGCGAGCAGTACTTC. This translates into CASTRVEVGEQYF.